These T cell receptor beta chains were read from a single sample in a study of identical twins. TCRdb reprocessed the 5' RACE reads via MiXCR and lists one record per CDR3 protein. The repertoire holds 1.5 million or so distinct CDR3 sequences, with less than 40% as singletons. The material sequenced was cord blood. These receptors came from a newborn girl in good health. CDR3s include the opening cysteine and the closing phenylalanine or tryptophan. The order of the fields is V gene, clone size, CDR3 length, J gene, D gene, CDR3 protein, CDR3 DNA. The D gene is left open where the match is weak. For some rows the clone size is stated as once, few or many, or as a class when expanded; others skip it.

v_call: TRBV7-8
clone_size: many
cdr3_length: 14
j_call: TRBJ1-4
d_call: .
cdr3_aa: CASSARGYNEKLFF
cdr3_nt: TGTGCCAGCAGCGCAAGGGGCTACAATGAAAAACTGTTTTTT

v_call: TRBV20-1
clone_size: few
cdr3_length: 14
j_call: TRBJ2-1
d_call: .
cdr3_aa: CSARVLLTYNEQFF
cdr3_nt: TGCAGTGCTAGAGTACTACTTACCTACAATGAGCAGTTCTTC

v_call: TRBV9
clone_size: few
cdr3_length: 15
j_call: TRBJ2-3
d_call: .
cdr3_aa: CASSVEGHMRATQYF
cdr3_nt: TGTGCCAGCAGCGTAGAGGGCCATATGAGGGCTACGCAGTATTTT

v_call: TRBV10-3
clone_size: few
cdr3_length: 13
j_call: TRBJ1-1
d_call: .
cdr3_aa: CAISGAKNTEAFF
cdr3_nt: TGTGCCATCTCCGGGGCGAAGAACACTGAAGCTTTCTTT

v_call: TRBV20-1
clone_size: .
cdr3_length: 12
j_call: TRBJ1-6
d_call: .
cdr3_aa: CSAQRRNSPPHF
cdr3_nt: TGCAGTGCACAACGACGGAATTCACCCCCCCACTTT

v_call: TRBV10-3
clone_size: few
cdr3_length: 14
j_call: TRBJ1-2
d_call: .
cdr3_aa: CAISELSRGRGYTF
cdr3_nt: TGTGCCATCAGTGAGTTATCGCGGGGAAGGGGCTACACCTTC

v_call: TRBV10-3
clone_size: .
cdr3_length: 17
j_call: TRBJ2-7
d_call: .
cdr3_aa: CAISESSIAGVDNEQYF
cdr3_nt: TGTGCCATCAGTGAGTCGTCGATAGCTGGTGTCGACAATGAGCAGTACTTC

v_call: TRBV2
clone_size: .
cdr3_length: 20
j_call: TRBJ2-4
d_call: .
cdr3_aa: CASSVSSTGVVESGKNIQYF
cdr3_nt: TGTGCCAGCAGTGTGTCCTCGACAGGAGTGGTGGAATCAGGCAAAAACATTCAGTACTTC

v_call: TRBV20-1
clone_size: .
cdr3_length: 16
j_call: TRBJ2-3
d_call: .
cdr3_aa: CSARPITGPSTDTQYF
cdr3_nt: TGCAGTGCTAGACCTATAACAGGCCCCAGCACAGATACGCAGTATTTT

v_call: TRBV28
clone_size: many
cdr3_length: 13
j_call: TRBJ2-7
d_call: .
cdr3_aa: CASSLGREYEQYF
cdr3_nt: TGTGCCAGTAGTTTAGGCAGGGAATACGAGCAGTACTTC

v_call: TRBV6-6
clone_size: few
cdr3_length: 15
j_call: TRBJ1-1
d_call: .
cdr3_aa: CASTPDSLTNTEAFF
cdr3_nt: TGTGCCAGCACCCCGGACAGTCTTACGAACACTGAAGCTTTCTTT

v_call: TRBV5-1
clone_size: .
cdr3_length: 15
j_call: TRBJ2-7
d_call: .
cdr3_aa: CASSLVRGPYNEQYF
cdr3_nt: TGCGCCAGCAGCTTGGTCCGGGGCCCCTACAATGAGCAGTACTTC

v_call: TRBV6-5
clone_size: .
cdr3_length: 16
j_call: TRBJ2-2
d_call: .
cdr3_aa: CASSYTGVWSTGELFF
cdr3_nt: TGTGCCAGCAGTTATACGGGGGTGTGGAGCACCGGGGAGCTGTTTTTT

v_call: TRBV20-1
clone_size: .
cdr3_length: 15
j_call: TRBJ2-5
d_call: TRBD2
cdr3_aa: CSASGLAGFQETQYF
cdr3_nt: TGCAGTGCTAGCGGGCTAGCGGGCTTTCAAGAGACCCAGTACTTC

v_call: TRBV4-2
clone_size: .
cdr3_length: 15
j_call: TRBJ1-2
d_call: .
cdr3_aa: CASSQPGLAGYGYTF
cdr3_nt: TGTGCCAGCAGCCAGCCAGGGTTAGCGGGCTATGGCTACACCTTC

v_call: TRBV28
clone_size: .
cdr3_length: 14
j_call: TRBJ2-5
d_call: TRBD1
cdr3_aa: CASRDTGVQETQYF
cdr3_nt: TGTGCCAGCAGGGATACAGGGGTCCAAGAGACCCAGTACTTC

v_call: TRBV5-1
clone_size: .
cdr3_length: 13
j_call: TRBJ2-5
d_call: .
cdr3_aa: CASRFGTEETQYF
cdr3_nt: TGCGCCAGCAGATTCGGGACGGAAGAGACCCAGTACTTC

v_call: TRBV28
clone_size: .
cdr3_length: 18
j_call: TRBJ2-1
d_call: TRBD2
cdr3_aa: CASSLLLAGVGKYNEQFF
cdr3_nt: TGTGCCAGCAGTTTATTGTTGGCGGGAGTGGGTAAATACAATGAGCAGTTCTTC

v_call: TRBV20-1
clone_size: .
cdr3_length: 14
j_call: TRBJ2-1
d_call: TRBD2
cdr3_aa: CSARRSGSRYEQFF
cdr3_nt: TGCAGTGCTAGAAGGAGCGGGAGTAGGTATGAGCAGTTCTTC

v_call: TRBV2
clone_size: once
cdr3_length: 15
j_call: TRBJ2-7
d_call: TRBD2
cdr3_aa: CASQLAGASYNEQYF
cdr3_nt: TGTGCCAGTCAACTAGCGGGGGCCTCCTACAATGAGCAGTACTTC

v_call: TRBV3-1
clone_size: .
cdr3_length: 14
j_call: TRBJ2-5
d_call: .
cdr3_aa: CASSQRGSGETQYF
cdr3_nt: TGTGCCAGCAGCCAAAGGGGGTCCGGTGAGACCCAGTACTTC

v_call: TRBV7-2
clone_size: few
cdr3_length: 14
j_call: TRBJ2-7
d_call: TRBD2
cdr3_aa: CASRKTSGRYEQYF
cdr3_nt: TGTGCCAGCAGGAAGACTAGCGGCCGGTACGAGCAGTACTTC

v_call: TRBV28
clone_size: .
cdr3_length: 14
j_call: TRBJ2-1
d_call: TRBD1
cdr3_aa: CASSEPPTGNERFF
cdr3_nt: TGTGCCAGCAGTGAACCCCCGACAGGGAATGAGCGGTTCTTC

v_call: TRBV2
clone_size: few
cdr3_length: 15
j_call: TRBJ2-1
d_call: .
cdr3_aa: CASRRVESSYNEQFF
cdr3_nt: TGTGCCAGTCGAAGGGTCGAAAGCTCCTACAATGAGCAGTTCTTC

v_call: TRBV20-1
clone_size: .
cdr3_length: 14
j_call: TRBJ2-6
d_call: .
cdr3_aa: CSALGVSGANVLTF
cdr3_nt: TGCAGTGCGCTAGGGGTGTCTGGGGCCAACGTCCTGACTTTC

v_call: TRBV2
clone_size: .
cdr3_length: 13
j_call: TRBJ2-7
d_call: TRBD1
cdr3_aa: CASSDQGAYEQYF
cdr3_nt: TGTGCCAGCAGTGACCAGGGGGCTTACGAGCAGTACTTC

v_call: TRBV20-1
clone_size: .
cdr3_length: 16
j_call: TRBJ1-5
d_call: .
cdr3_aa: CSARRISLVGNQPQHF
cdr3_nt: TGCAGTGCCAGAAGGATATCCCTCGTGGGCAATCAGCCCCAGCATTTT

v_call: TRBV11-2
clone_size: .
cdr3_length: 16
j_call: TRBJ2-7
d_call: .
cdr3_aa: CASSFAYGRSAYEQYF
cdr3_nt: TGTGCCAGCAGCTTTGCCTACGGGCGCTCGGCCTACGAGCAGTACTTC